This paragraph covers one TCR beta chain sequence. Its antigen remains unknown. Trimming left V 2 bases short and J 2 bases short, with 10 bases between. From germline, CDR1 is KGHSH and CDR2 LQKENI. The CDR3 consists of 15 residues. General study points: The larger cohort examined one V-J beta rearrangement, not whole repertoires. Tumor Treg TCRs overlapped most with tumor naive CD4+ cells.

TCRdb passed the 5' RACE reads through MiXCR, listing each CDR3 protein once. Among about 7,200 distinct CDR3 sequences listed, about 37% were seen once. The sequence was obtained from a female donor with breast cancer. The J gene is TRBJ1-3, the V gene TRBV18; possibly TRBD1 for D (5 bases). The sample consisted of memory CD4+ T cells sorted from blood. Subset defined: memory CD4+ T cells, CD4+CD45RO+CD25-. The CDR3 DNA reads as TGTGCCAGCTCACCAATCAGGGAAACTGGAAACACCATATATTTT. This translates into CASSPIRETGNTIYF.